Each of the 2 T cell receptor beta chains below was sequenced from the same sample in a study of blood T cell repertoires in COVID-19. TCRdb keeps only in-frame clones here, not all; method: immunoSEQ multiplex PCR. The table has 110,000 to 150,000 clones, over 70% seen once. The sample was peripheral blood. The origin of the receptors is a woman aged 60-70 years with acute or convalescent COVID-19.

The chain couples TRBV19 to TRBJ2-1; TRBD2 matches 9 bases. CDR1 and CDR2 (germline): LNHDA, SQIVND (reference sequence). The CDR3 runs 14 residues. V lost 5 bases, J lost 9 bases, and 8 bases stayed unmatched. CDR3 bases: TGTGCCAGTAGTCAAAGCGGGAGGTCAGGTGAGCAGTTCTTC. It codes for CASSQSGRSGEQFF.

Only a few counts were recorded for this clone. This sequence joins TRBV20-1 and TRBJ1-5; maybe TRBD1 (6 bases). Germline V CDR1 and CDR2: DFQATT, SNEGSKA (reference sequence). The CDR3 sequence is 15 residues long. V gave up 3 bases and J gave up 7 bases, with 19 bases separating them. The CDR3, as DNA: TGCAGTGCTAGTTTTGCCAGGGGCCCTCGGCAGCCCCAGCATTTT. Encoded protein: CSASFARGPRQPQHF.